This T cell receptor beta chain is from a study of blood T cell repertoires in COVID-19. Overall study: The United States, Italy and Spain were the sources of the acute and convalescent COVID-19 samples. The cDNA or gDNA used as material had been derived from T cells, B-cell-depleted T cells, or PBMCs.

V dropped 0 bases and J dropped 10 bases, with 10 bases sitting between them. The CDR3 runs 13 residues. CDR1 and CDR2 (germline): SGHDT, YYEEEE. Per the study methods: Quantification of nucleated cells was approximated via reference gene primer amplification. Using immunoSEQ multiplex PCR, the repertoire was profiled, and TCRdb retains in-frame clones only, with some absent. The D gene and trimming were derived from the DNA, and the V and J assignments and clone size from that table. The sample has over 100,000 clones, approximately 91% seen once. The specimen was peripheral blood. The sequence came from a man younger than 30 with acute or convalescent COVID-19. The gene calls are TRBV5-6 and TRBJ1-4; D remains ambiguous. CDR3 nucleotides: TGTGCCAGCAGCTTGGGAACTTTACCAAAACTGTTTTTT. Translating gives CASSLGTLPKLFF. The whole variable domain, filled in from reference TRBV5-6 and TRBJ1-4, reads DAGVTQSPTHLIKTRGQQVTLRCSPKSGHDTVSWYQQALGQGPQFIFQYYEEEERQRGNFPDRFSGHQFPNYSSELNVNALLLGDSALYLCASSLGTLPKLFFGSGTQLSVL.